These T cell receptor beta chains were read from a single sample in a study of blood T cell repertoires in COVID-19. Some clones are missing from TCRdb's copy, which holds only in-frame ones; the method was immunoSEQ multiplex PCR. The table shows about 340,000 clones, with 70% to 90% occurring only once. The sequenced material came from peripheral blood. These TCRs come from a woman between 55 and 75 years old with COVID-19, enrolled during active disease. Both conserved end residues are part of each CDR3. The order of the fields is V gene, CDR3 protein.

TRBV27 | CASSSWLQGSYGYTF
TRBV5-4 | CASSPGTGTLYEQYF
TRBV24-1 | CAPDSYSNQPQHF
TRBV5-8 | CASSFKGTDLAKNIQYF
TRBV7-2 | CASSLWPGGPGNTIYF
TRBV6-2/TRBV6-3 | CASSLGQGARVRNEQYF
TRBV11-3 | CASSLGGTGHNEQFF
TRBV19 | CASSIGGGIQETQYF
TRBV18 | CASSPQRLANYGYTF
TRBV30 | CASPLRTVDNSPLHF
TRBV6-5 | CASSYSTGRQYF
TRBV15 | CATSRPGQSNSPLHF
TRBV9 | CASTQAGTYNEQFF
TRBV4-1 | CASSPPGTGATEAFF
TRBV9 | CASSEDRGTGNTIYF
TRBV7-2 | CASSFRSGNTEAFF
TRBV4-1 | CASSQDMGENTIYF
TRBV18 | CASSITPIREGTEAFF
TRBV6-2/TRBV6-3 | CASSYIGGDGEQYF
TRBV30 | CAWSFRPGQGWINEGYTF
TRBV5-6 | CASSLVGVVLVTDTQYF
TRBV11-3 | CASSFMGASTDTQYF
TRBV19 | CASKQGTTTNTEAFF
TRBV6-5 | CASTGSGVKGETQYF
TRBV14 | CASSQQGPTNTEAFF
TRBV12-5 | CASGLAAVSGGAETQYF
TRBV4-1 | CASSQGWASGGAPSYNEQFF
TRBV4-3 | CASSPPPGTNNTGELFF
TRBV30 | CAWRLQETQYF
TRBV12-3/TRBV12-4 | CASNRDPDRQYF
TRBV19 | CASSIVAGYSSEQYF
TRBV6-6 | CASSYAGNSNQPQHF
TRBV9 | CASSVGGLSYEQYF